A single sample is the source of the 20 T cell receptor beta chains below, sequenced in a study of blood T cell repertoires in COVID-19. Assay: immunoSEQ multiplex PCR; the TCRdb copy retains only in-frame clones and omits some. This sample has more than 200,000 clones, with around 88% found just once. Sequenced material: peripheral blood. All receptors come from a woman between 50 and 59 years old with acute or convalescent COVID-19.

The CDR3 DNA follows: TGCGCCAGCAGCTTGGCAGTATGGACTAGCGGCCGAAACTCCTACGAGCAGTACTTC. Its protein product is CASSLAVWTSGRNSYEQYF. The chain couples TRBV5-1 to TRBJ2-7; 10 bases agree with TRBD2. The CDR3 extends over 19 amino acids. V lost 0 bases to trimming and J lost 0 bases; unmatched junction nucleotides: 12. Germline-derived CDR1 and CDR2 are SGHRS and YFSETQ. The complete variable domain, with remaining parts taken from reference TRBV5-1 and TRBJ2-7, reads KAGVTQTPRYLIKTRGQQVTLSCSPISGHRSVSWYQQTPGQGLQFLFEYFSETQRNKGNFPGRFSGRQFSNSRSEMNVSTLELGDSALYLCASSLAVWTSGRNSYEQYFGPGTRLTVT.

The CDR3 here is CASSPRRGRLVDEQFF. The DNA of the CDR3 is TGTGCCAGCAGCCCCCGTCGCGGGAGGCTGGTCGATGAGCAGTTCTTC. J is TRBJ2-1 and V is TRBV4-2, with TRBD2 identical over 8 bases. Germline V gene lookup returns CDR1 LGHNA and CDR2 YNFKEQ. V gave up 4 bases and J gave up 8 bases; unmatched junction bases: 13. This CDR3 comprises 16 residues.

The chain combines TRBV5-1 with TRBJ1-1, with D possibly matching TRBD1 (5 bases). This CDR3 has 12 amino acids. The V gene lost 2 bases and the J gene lost 6 bases, with 8 bases spanning the gap. Germline values: CDR1 SGHRS, CDR2 YFSETQ. The CDR3 bases are TGCGCCAGCAGCTTCGCGGGGGCTGAAGCTTTCTTT. The encoded protein is CASSFAGAEAFF.

The gene calls are TRBV5-3 and TRBJ2-1; 9 bases map to TRBD2. TRBV5-3 is an ORF; its function is uncertain. The CDR3 has 16 residues. Germline trimming cut 3 bases from V and 0 bases from J; bases unmatched to any gene: 4. The CDR3 region has the DNA TGTGCCAGAAGCTCGACTAGCGGCCGCTCCTACAATGAGCAGTTCTTC. Translation: CARSSTSGRSYNEQFF.

The rearrangement joins TRBV9 to TRBJ2-7; 7 positions agree with TRBD1. The CDR3 totals 14 residues. Trimming at V came to 3 bases and at J to 2 bases, leaving 5 bases not matched to a gene. CDR1 is SGDLS, CDR2 YYNGEE, per germline. This CDR3 is CASSGTGDPYEQYF. CDR3 bases: TGTGCCAGCAGCGGAACAGGGGACCCCTACGAGCAGTACTTC.

The chain employs TRBV5-1 and TRBJ2-7; 7 nucleotides align to TRBD1. Germline V gene data show CDR1 as SGHRS and CDR2 as YFSETQ. J lost 3 bases, V lost 1 base, and 4 bases had no gene match. The CDR3 covers 14 residues. The CDR3 DNA follows: TGCGCCAGCAGCTTGACAGGGGCCGGCTACGAGCAGTACTTC. Encoded protein: CASSLTGAGYEQYF.

V is TRBV5-4 and J is TRBJ2-4, with 9 bases matching TRBD1. The CDR3 loop spans 17 amino acids. Germline V gene data show CDR1 as SGHNT and CDR2 as YYREEE (reference sequence). The V segment lost 3 bases and the J segment 2 bases; nucleotides outside the gene matches: 9. Here the CDR3 reads CASSWYGQGTPKNIQYF. In nucleotides, the CDR3 is TGTGCCAGCAGCTGGTACGGACAGGGGACGCCCAAAAACATTCAGTACTTC.

This clone occurred once. The rearrangement uses TRBV28 and TRBJ1-1, with 7 bases that match TRBD1. The V segment lost 3 bases and the J segment 5 bases; nucleotides outside the gene matches: 6. The CDR3 spans 14 residues. Germline-derived CDR1 and CDR2 are MDHEN and SYDVKM. CDR3 amino acids: CASSLGQPRTEAFF. The CDR3 DNA reads TGTGCCAGCAGTTTGGGACAGCCGAGAACTGAAGCTTTCTTT.

The V and J genes are TRBV6-5 and TRBJ2-7; TRBD1 agrees at 7 bases. After removal of 2 bases from V and 4 bases from J, the junction contained 11 bases not matched to a gene. Germline V gives CDR1 MNHEY, CDR2 SVGAGI. The CDR3 totals 16 residues. DNA of the CDR3: TGTGCCAGCAGTTACACAGGGGCCGGGAATAGGTACGAGCAGTACTTC. Translating it yields CASSYTGAGNRYEQYF.

The chain carries TRBV7-2 and TRBJ1-2; D may be TRBD1 (6 bases). Deletions cut 4 bases from V and 6 bases from J, with 15 bases between. The CDR3 is 14 residues long. Germline CDR1 and CDR2: SGHTA and FQGNSA. DNA for the CDR3: TGTGCCAGCAGCTCCCAGGGGTTAGGGGATGGCTACACCTTC. Its translation: CASSSQGLGDGYTF.

The chain has TRBV2 and TRBJ2-7; D uncertain. Trimming took off 3 bases at V and 4 bases at J, with 4 bases between the two ends. Germline V CDR1 and CDR2: SNHLY, FYNNEI. The CDR3 has 11 amino acids. DNA of the CDR3: TGTGCCAGCAGTGACACATACGAGCAGTACTTC. Amino acids: CASSDTYEQYF.

The CDR3 region is CASSSVPGQGPDTEAFF. The CDR3 DNA sequence: TGTGCCAGCAGCTCAGTCCCGGGACAGGGACCGGACACTGAAGCTTTCTTT. The chain uses TRBV11-2 and TRBJ1-1; TRBD1 matches at 9 bases. V dropped 4 bases and J dropped 3; count of bases not matched to a gene: 12. The CDR3 loop spans 17 amino acids. Germline CDR1 and CDR2: SGHAT and FQNNGV.

V and J are TRBV5-4 and TRBJ2-5; D may be TRBD2 (5 bases). Germline values: CDR1 SGHNT, CDR2 YYREEE (reference sequence). The V and J ends lost 0 bases and 0 bases respectively, with 6 bases between them. The CDR3 has 14 residues. In DNA, the CDR3 is TGTGCCAGCAGCTTGGCGGGGTACCAAGAGACCCAGTACTTC. It specifies CASSLAGYQETQYF.

The chain carries TRBV27 and TRBJ2-5; TRBD2 might be the D (6 bases). CDR1 is MNHEY and CDR2 is SMNVEV in the germline V gene (reference sequence). Trimming removed 5 bases at V and 4 bases at J, with 11 bases between. This CDR3 contains 13 residues. The CDR3 coding sequence is TGTGCCAGCAGTCCCCGGGAGACAGAGACCCAGTACTTC. This translates into CASSPRETETQYF.

This clone has a single count. J is TRBJ1-3 and V is TRBV7-2, with TRBD1 as a possible D gene (5 bases). The V gene lost 3 bases and the J gene lost 3 bases, with 12 bases spanning the gap. This CDR3 contains 15 residues. Germline CDR1 and CDR2: SGHTA and FQGNSA. CDR3 bases: TGTGCCAGCAGCTTGGGGGGAGGGCTTGGAAACACCATATATTTT. Encoded protein: CASSLGGGLGNTIYF.

This chain uses TRBV3-1 (or the pseudogene TRBV3-2) with TRBJ2-7; the match to TRBD1 covers 7 bases. Germline values: CDR1 LGHDT, CDR2 YNNKEL (reference sequence). J was trimmed by 5 bases and V by 4 bases; bases with no gene match: 8. CDR3 length: 14 amino acids. CDR3 region: CASSLGTALNEQYF. In DNA form, the CDR3 reads TGTGCCAGCAGCCTCGGGACAGCACTCAACGAGCAGTACTTC.

This clone appeared a few times. Other DNA sequences within the sample encode an identical CDR3. V gene TRBV9 combines with J gene TRBJ1-2, with a tentative D call TRBD1 (5 bases). Trimming took 4 bases from V and 0 from J, leaving 10 bases between them. This CDR3 is 14 amino acids long. Per germline, CDR1 SGDLS and CDR2 YYNGEE. CDR3 sequence (DNA): TGTGCCAGCAGCCCGCAGACAGCTAACTATGGCTACACCTTC. Its translation: CASSPQTANYGYTF.

This chain links TRBV12-3 or TRBV12-4 with TRBJ2-1; D remains ambiguous. Deletions cut 6 bases from V and 6 bases from J, with 12 bases between. The CDR3 contains 13 residues. The CDR3 coding sequence is TGTGCCAGCAGCCCCAGGTTAATCAATGAGCAGTTCTTC. Protein sequence: CASSPRLINEQFF.

This chain joins TRBV27 and TRBJ2-3, with 8 bases fitting TRBD2. V lost 8 bases to trimming and J lost 1 base; unmatched junction nucleotides: 14. The CDR3 covers 17 residues. Looked up from germline, CDR1 is MNHEY and CDR2 is SMNVEV (reference sequence). CDR3 coding DNA: TGTGCCAGCCTCAAATTCAGCGGGAGAAGGGGCACAGATACGCAGTATTTT. Translation: CASLKFSGRRGTDTQYF.

J is TRBJ1-6 and V is TRBV12-3 or TRBV12-4, with D hard to call. The CDR3 runs to 12 residues. V was trimmed by 4 bases and J by 14 bases, leaving 12 bases between them. CDR3 amino acids: CASSSPVEALHF. The CDR3 DNA sequence: TGTGCCAGCAGTTCCCCGGTCGAGGCCCTCCACTTT.